This is a list of T cell receptor beta chains from one sample in a study of T-cell memory formation after mild COVID-19. TCRdb independently ran MiXCR on the 5' RACE reads; one entry per CDR3 protein. The repertoire has about 190,000 distinct CDR3 sequences, approximately 20% of them found once; the top ten carry 2.4%. The sequencing sample was made of PBMCs or a T cell subset sorted from them (not recorded which). All receptors derive from an adult woman who had mild COVID-19 (a few samples of this study predate the infection). Cell type and time point are not known. CDR3s leave out the opening cysteine and the closing phenylalanine or tryptophan.

v_gene,CDR3aa
TRBV12-3/TRBV12-4,ASSPGEETQY
TRBV20-1,SASLGPRYEQY
TRBV6-2/TRBV6-3,ASEGGQGAFEQY
TRBV7-9,ASLKTGLAADTQY
TRBV27,ASSLSRGGGYGYT
TRBV5-1,ASSTSAGGTDTQY
TRBV20-1,SAGGTSGGLSSGANVLT
TRBV7-2,ASSLAGGDQPQH
TRBV7-3,ASSLMADTEAF
TRBV6-1,ASTMTYSRTDTQY
TRBV7-2,ASSLAGLSYNEQF
TRBV5-1,ASSTAGLNTEAF
TRBV14,ASSQVPGYGYT
TRBV20-1,SARGGLNTEAF
TRBV7-2,ASSLGTSGYTQY
TRBV20-1,SAGGLGGQGSVRGYT
TRBV9,ASSLLAGANTGELF
TRBV3-1,ASTRGGYKNIQY
TRBV5-5,ASSLETGGGQETQY
TRBV20-1,SASFAGKETQY
TRBV5-5,ASSFNSILQPQH
TRBV12-3/TRBV12-4,ASSSQGNEKLF
TRBV20-1,SARDHGGGSYNEQF
TRBV12-3/TRBV12-4,ASSPGTSGVGETQY
TRBV4-1,ASSRPVDLRQPQH
TRBV5-1,ASSSLAGAGNEQF
TRBV5-6,ASSSQSGSGEQY
TRBV27,ASSPFQGYNEKLF
TRBV5-1,ASSSGARQETQY